A selection of T cell receptor beta chains follows, all from one sample in a study of CD8+CD57+ T cells in acquired aplastic anemia. TCRdb re-derived calls from the reads in MiXCR, one entry per CDR3 protein. This repertoire shows about 160,000 distinct CDR3 sequences, 60% to 80% found once; its top ten account for approximately 50%. The sample comprised sorted CD4+, CD8+, or CD8+CD57+ T cells (not recorded which) from PBMCs. Source of these receptors: a human donor with aplastic anemia. Each CDR3 is given with its conserved first and last residue. Fields, in order: clone size, V gene, J gene, CDR3 length, D gene, CDR3 protein, CDR3 DNA. D genes are given only for firm matches. Not every row has a clone size; where given, it reads once, few, many or a size class.

clone size: NA
V gene: TRBV7-6
J gene: TRBJ2-7
CDR3 length: 13
D gene: NA
CDR3 protein: CASSHGQSYEQYF
CDR3 DNA: TGTGCTAGCAGCCACGGACAGTCCTACGAGCAGTACTTC

clone size: NA
V gene: TRBV7-6
J gene: TRBJ1-4
CDR3 length: 16
D gene: NA
CDR3 protein: CASSLGRTVSDEKLFF
CDR3 DNA: TGTGCCAGCAGCTTAGGACGGACGGTGTCTGATGAAAAACTGTTTTTT

clone size: NA
V gene: TRBV20-1
J gene: TRBJ2-5
CDR3 length: 14
D gene: NA
CDR3 protein: CSATPGLSVETQYF
CDR3 DNA: TGCAGTGCTACCCCGGGCCTGAGTGTGGAGACCCAGTACTTC

clone size: NA
V gene: TRBV2
J gene: TRBJ2-2
CDR3 length: 15
D gene: NA
CDR3 protein: CASRDRTVLTGELFF
CDR3 DNA: TGTGCCAGCAGGGACCGGACAGTACTCACCGGGGAGCTGTTTTTT

clone size: few
V gene: TRBV20-1
J gene: TRBJ2-1
CDR3 length: 13
D gene: NA
CDR3 protein: CSARARLTNEQFF
CDR3 DNA: TGCAGTGCTAGAGCCAGGCTGACGAATGAGCAGTTCTTC

clone size: NA
V gene: TRBV7-6
J gene: TRBJ2-2
CDR3 length: 13
D gene: NA
CDR3 protein: CASSLGETGELFF
CDR3 DNA: TGTGCCAGCAGCTTAGGTGAAACCGGGGAGCTGTTTTTT

clone size: few
V gene: TRBV2
J gene: TRBJ1-2
CDR3 length: 13
D gene: NA
CDR3 protein: CASSRDINYGYTF
CDR3 DNA: TGTGCCAGCAGCCGTGACATTAACTATGGCTACACCTTC

clone size: NA
V gene: TRBV15
J gene: TRBJ2-3
CDR3 length: 17
D gene: TRBD1
CDR3 protein: CATSRRGSGTGANTQYF
CDR3 DNA: TGTGCCACCAGCAGGAGGGGGAGCGGGACAGGGGCAAATACGCAGTATTTT

clone size: once
V gene: TRBV25-1
J gene: TRBJ2-2
CDR3 length: 16
D gene: TRBD1
CDR3 protein: CASSDPGTGATGELFF
CDR3 DNA: TGTGCCAGCAGTGATCCCGGGACAGGGGCCACCGGGGAGCTGTTTTTT

clone size: NA
V gene: TRBV7-2
J gene: TRBJ2-2
CDR3 length: 18
D gene: TRBD2
CDR3 protein: CASSPTGLAGVSVGELFF
CDR3 DNA: TGTGCCAGCAGCCCTACGGGACTAGCGGGAGTGTCGGTCGGGGAGCTGTTTTTT

clone size: NA
V gene: TRBV10-3
J gene: TRBJ2-7
CDR3 length: 13
D gene: NA
CDR3 protein: CAISAGKTYEQYF
CDR3 DNA: TGTGCCATCAGTGCCGGAAAAACTTACGAGCAGTACTTC

clone size: NA
V gene: TRBV6-5
J gene: TRBJ2-3
CDR3 length: 15
D gene: TRBD2
CDR3 protein: CATGAIGTSKSTQYF
CDR3 DNA: TGTGCCACTGGAGCTATAGGGACTAGTAAAAGTACGCAGTATTTT

clone size: few
V gene: TRBV7-8
J gene: TRBJ2-6
CDR3 length: 17
D gene: NA
CDR3 protein: CASSLNLPHSGANVLTF
CDR3 DNA: TGTGCCAGCAGCTTAAATCTACCGCACTCTGGGGCCAACGTCCTGACTTTC

clone size: NA
V gene: TRBV20-1
J gene: TRBJ2-3
CDR3 length: 15
D gene: NA
CDR3 protein: CSASPSLGLTDTQYF
CDR3 DNA: TGCAGTGCTAGCCCATCCCTGGGGCTCACAGATACGCAGTATTTT

clone size: once
V gene: TRBV20-1
J gene: TRBJ2-1
CDR3 length: 12
D gene: TRBD1
CDR3 protein: CSAKRQGHEQFF
CDR3 DNA: TGCAGTGCCAAAAGACAGGGACATGAGCAGTTCTTC

clone size: NA
V gene: TRBV19
J gene: TRBJ1-5
CDR3 length: 14
D gene: TRBD1
CDR3 protein: CASSSGQGDQPQHF
CDR3 DNA: TGTGCCAGTAGTTCGGGACAGGGTGATCAGCCCCAGCATTTT

clone size: NA
V gene: TRBV20-1
J gene: TRBJ1-6
CDR3 length: 15
D gene: TRBD1
CDR3 protein: CSADPGQGYNSPLHF
CDR3 DNA: TGCAGTGCCGATCCGGGACAGGGATATAATTCACCCCTCCACTTT

clone size: NA
V gene: TRBV7-9
J gene: TRBJ2-6
CDR3 length: 17
D gene: NA
CDR3 protein: CASSLGSSGSGANVLTF
CDR3 DNA: TGTGCCAGCAGCTTAGGATCGTCCGGCTCTGGGGCCAACGTCCTGACTTTC

clone size: NA
V gene: TRBV20-1
J gene: TRBJ1-1
CDR3 length: 12
D gene: NA
CDR3 protein: CSAHGGGTEAFF
CDR3 DNA: TGCAGTGCCCACGGGGGGGGCACTGAAGCTTTCTTT

clone size: NA
V gene: TRBV24-1
J gene: TRBJ2-7
CDR3 length: 13
D gene: TRBD1
CDR3 protein: CATGTGDFYEQYF
CDR3 DNA: TGTGCCACCGGGACAGGGGACTTTTACGAGCAGTACTTC

clone size: NA
V gene: TRBV10-3
J gene: TRBJ1-4
CDR3 length: 13
D gene: NA
CDR3 protein: CAIRRGRGEKLFF
CDR3 DNA: TGTGCCATCAGACGGGGTCGTGGTGAAAAACTGTTTTTT

clone size: few
V gene: TRBV13
J gene: TRBJ2-5
CDR3 length: 11
D gene: NA
CDR3 protein: CASSLGLAQYF
CDR3 DNA: TGTGCCAGCAGCTTAGGACTCGCCCAGTACTTC

clone size: many
V gene: TRBV6-1
J gene: TRBJ2-5
CDR3 length: 13
D gene: TRBD2
CDR3 protein: CASTWEGQETQYF
CDR3 DNA: TGTGCCAGCACGTGGGAGGGCCAAGAGACCCAGTACTTC

clone size: few
V gene: TRBV7-8
J gene: TRBJ2-7
CDR3 length: 15
D gene: TRBD1
CDR3 protein: CASSFVRTGEGEQYF
CDR3 DNA: TGTGCCAGCAGCTTTGTCCGGACAGGGGAAGGCGAGCAGTACTTC

clone size: NA
V gene: TRBV11-3
J gene: TRBJ1-1
CDR3 length: 13
D gene: NA
CDR3 protein: CASSQGPVTEAFF
CDR3 DNA: TGTGCCAGCAGCCAGGGACCAGTTACTGAAGCTTTCTTT

clone size: NA
V gene: TRBV14
J gene: TRBJ1-1
CDR3 length: 14
D gene: TRBD1
CDR3 protein: CASSQYSGDSEAFF
CDR3 DNA: TGTGCCAGCAGCCAATATTCCGGGGACAGTGAAGCTTTCTTT

clone size: NA
V gene: TRBV6-4
J gene: TRBJ1-6
CDR3 length: 15
D gene: TRBD1
CDR3 protein: CASSAGTEGNSPLHF
CDR3 DNA: TGTGCCAGCAGTGCCGGGACAGAGGGCAATTCACCCCTCCACTTT

clone size: NA
V gene: TRBV15
J gene: TRBJ2-7
CDR3 length: 14
D gene: TRBD1
CDR3 protein: CAISRETGAAKQYF
CDR3 DNA: TGTGCCATCAGCAGAGAGACAGGGGCAGCCAAGCAGTACTTC

clone size: few
V gene: TRBV15
J gene: TRBJ2-7
CDR3 length: 14
D gene: NA
CDR3 protein: CATSLTGQVYEQYF
CDR3 DNA: TGTGCCACCAGCCTTACGGGGCAGGTGTACGAGCAGTACTTC

clone size: NA
V gene: TRBV5-1
J gene: TRBJ1-1
CDR3 length: 13
D gene: NA
CDR3 protein: CASSLAGITEAFF
CDR3 DNA: TGCGCCAGCAGCTTGGCCGGGATCACTGAAGCTTTCTTT

clone size: NA
V gene: TRBV5-1
J gene: TRBJ2-3
CDR3 length: 14
D gene: NA
CDR3 protein: CASSLDQPTDTQYF
CDR3 DNA: TGCGCCAGCAGCTTGGACCAGCCCACAGATACGCAGTATTTT

clone size: few
V gene: TRBV6-4
J gene: TRBJ2-1
CDR3 length: 15
D gene: NA
CDR3 protein: CASTPTESSYNEQFF
CDR3 DNA: TGTGCCAGCACCCCGACAGAGAGCTCCTACAATGAGCAGTTCTTC

clone size: NA
V gene: TRBV19
J gene: TRBJ2-7
CDR3 length: 14
D gene: TRBD1
CDR3 protein: CASSITGGSYEQYF
CDR3 DNA: TGTGCCAGTAGTATCACAGGGGGAAGCTACGAGCAGTACTTC

clone size: NA
V gene: TRBV19
J gene: TRBJ1-2
CDR3 length: 13
D gene: TRBD1
CDR3 protein: CASWTGGTYGYTF
CDR3 DNA: TGTGCCAGCTGGACAGGGGGCACCTATGGCTACACCTTC

clone size: NA
V gene: TRBV24-1
J gene: TRBJ2-3
CDR3 length: 11
D gene: NA
CDR3 protein: CATSTGNTQYF
CDR3 DNA: TGTGCCACCAGTACCGGAAATACGCAGTATTTT

clone size: NA
V gene: TRBV20-1
J gene: TRBJ2-2
CDR3 length: 14
D gene: NA
CDR3 protein: CSARVGGDTGELFF
CDR3 DNA: TGCAGTGCTAGAGTCGGGGGAGACACCGGGGAGCTGTTTTTT

clone size: NA
V gene: TRBV2
J gene: TRBJ2-3
CDR3 length: 14
D gene: NA
CDR3 protein: CASDRAGGRDTQYF
CDR3 DNA: TGTGCCAGCGACAGGGCGGGGGGCCGCGATACGCAGTATTTT

clone size: NA
V gene: TRBV7-3
J gene: TRBJ2-5
CDR3 length: 13
D gene: TRBD2
CDR3 protein: CATRTSGRETQYF
CDR3 DNA: TGTGCCACCCGGACTAGCGGGAGAGAGACCCAGTACTTC

clone size: NA
V gene: TRBV24-1
J gene: TRBJ2-3
CDR3 length: 17
D gene: NA
CDR3 protein: CATSDHRGRPSTDTQYF
CDR3 DNA: TGTGCCACCAGTGATCATCGCGGCAGGCCTAGCACAGATACGCAGTATTTT

clone size: many
V gene: TRBV7-8
J gene: TRBJ1-2
CDR3 length: 18
D gene: NA
CDR3 protein: CASSFAGGTRGRNYGYTF
CDR3 DNA: TGTGCCAGCAGCTTTGCTGGGGGAACTAGGGGACGCAACTATGGCTACACCTTC

clone size: NA
V gene: TRBV15
J gene: TRBJ2-3
CDR3 length: 14
D gene: TRBD2
CDR3 protein: CATRDREGTDTQYF
CDR3 DNA: TGTGCCACCAGGGACCGGGAGGGCACAGATACGCAGTATTTT

clone size: NA
V gene: TRBV5-1
J gene: TRBJ2-7
CDR3 length: 14
D gene: TRBD1
CDR3 protein: CASGNGTGSYEQYF
CDR3 DNA: TGCGCCAGCGGCAATGGGACAGGATCCTACGAGCAGTACTTC

clone size: NA
V gene: TRBV12-3/TRBV12-4
J gene: TRBJ2-3
CDR3 length: 12
D gene: NA
CDR3 protein: CASTTPGDTQYF
CDR3 DNA: TGTGCCAGCACCACCCCTGGGGATACGCAGTATTTT

clone size: NA
V gene: TRBV7-6
J gene: TRBJ2-7
CDR3 length: 14
D gene: TRBD2
CDR3 protein: CASSPGGSGYEQYF
CDR3 DNA: TGTGCCAGCAGCCCCGGCGGGAGTGGGTACGAGCAGTACTTC

clone size: NA
V gene: TRBV6-4
J gene: TRBJ2-5
CDR3 length: 17
D gene: TRBD2
CDR3 protein: CASSATSGGVVQETQYF
CDR3 DNA: TGTGCCAGCAGCGCAACTAGCGGGGGGGTAGTCCAAGAGACCCAGTACTTC

clone size: NA
V gene: TRBV15
J gene: TRBJ2-1
CDR3 length: 16
D gene: TRBD2
CDR3 protein: CATSREAGGPRNEQFF
CDR3 DNA: TGTGCCACCAGCAGAGAAGCGGGAGGGCCAAGAAATGAGCAGTTCTTC

clone size: NA
V gene: TRBV9
J gene: TRBJ2-1
CDR3 length: 17
D gene: TRBD2
CDR3 protein: CASSPLAGPMTNNEQFF
CDR3 DNA: TGTGCCAGCAGCCCCCTAGCGGGCCCGATGACTAACAATGAGCAGTTCTTC

clone size: NA
V gene: TRBV5-1
J gene: TRBJ1-2
CDR3 length: 12
D gene: NA
CDR3 protein: CASSLTRNGYTF
CDR3 DNA: TGCGCCAGCAGCTTGACAAGAAATGGCTACACCTTC

clone size: few
V gene: TRBV3-1
J gene: TRBJ1-3
CDR3 length: 16
D gene: NA
CDR3 protein: CASSQYSGTSGNTIYF
CDR3 DNA: TGTGCCAGCAGCCAATATTCGGGGACCTCTGGAAACACCATATATTTT

clone size: NA
V gene: TRBV20-1
J gene: TRBJ1-2
CDR3 length: 11
D gene: NA
CDR3 protein: CSAESGDGYTF
CDR3 DNA: TGCAGTGCTGAATCAGGGGACGGCTACACCTTC

clone size: NA
V gene: TRBV20-1
J gene: TRBJ1-6
CDR3 length: 14
D gene: NA
CDR3 protein: CSAREGGGGSPLHF
CDR3 DNA: TGCAGTGCTAGAGAGGGGGGGGGAGGCTCACCCCTCCACTTT

clone size: NA
V gene: TRBV15
J gene: TRBJ1-6
CDR3 length: 15
D gene: NA
CDR3 protein: CATSRDGAGESPLHF
CDR3 DNA: TGTGCCACCAGCAGAGATGGGGCAGGGGAATCACCCCTCCACTTT

clone size: NA
V gene: TRBV20-1
J gene: TRBJ2-5
CDR3 length: 13
D gene: TRBD2
CDR3 protein: CSAIGTRWETQYF
CDR3 DNA: TGCAGTGCTATTGGGACTAGATGGGAGACCCAGTACTTC

clone size: NA
V gene: TRBV11-2
J gene: TRBJ2-1
CDR3 length: 14
D gene: TRBD2
CDR3 protein: CASSLLAGNNEQFF
CDR3 DNA: TGTGCCAGCAGCCTTCTAGCGGGAAACAATGAGCAGTTCTTC

clone size: NA
V gene: TRBV7-7
J gene: TRBJ1-5
CDR3 length: 13
D gene: NA
CDR3 protein: CASSTSLGQPQHF
CDR3 DNA: TGTGCTAGCAGCACATCCCTGGGTCAGCCCCAGCATTTT